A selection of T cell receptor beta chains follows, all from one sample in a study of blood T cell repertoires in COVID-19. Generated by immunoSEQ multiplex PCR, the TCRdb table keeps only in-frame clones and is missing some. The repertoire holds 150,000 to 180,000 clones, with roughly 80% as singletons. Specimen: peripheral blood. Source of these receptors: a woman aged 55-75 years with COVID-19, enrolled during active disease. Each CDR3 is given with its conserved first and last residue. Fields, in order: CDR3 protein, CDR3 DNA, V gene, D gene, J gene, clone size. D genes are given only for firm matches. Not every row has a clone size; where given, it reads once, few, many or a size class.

CASSLGPKKSGGYTF TGTGCCAGCAGCTTAGGCCCTAAAAAATCCGGGGGCTACACCTTC TRBV11-2 NA TRBJ1-2 NA
CASSRRVDEQFF TGCGCCAGCAGCAGGAGGGTGGATGAGCAGTTCTTC TRBV5-1 NA TRBJ2-1 NA
CASSLVTAYGYTF TGTGCCAGCAGCTTAGTGACTGCTTATGGCTACACCTTC TRBV7-9 NA TRBJ1-2 NA
CASSRQGANTEAFF TGTGCCAGCTCAAGACAGGGGGCGAACACTGAAGCTTTCTTT TRBV18 TRBD1 TRBJ1-1 many
CAWSKGGGNQPQHF TGTGCCTGGAGTAAGGGGGGAGGGAATCAGCCCCAGCATTTT TRBV30 NA TRBJ1-5 NA
CASSDRTLHTEAFF TGCGCCAGCTCCGACCGGACACTTCACACTGAAGCTTTCTTT TRBV5-1 NA TRBJ1-1 NA
CASSETGTGVLKAFF TGTGCCAGCAGTGAGACCGGGACAGGGGTTCTGAAAGCTTTCTTT TRBV25-1 TRBD1 TRBJ1-1 NA
CASSSQAHRGALTEAFF TGTGCCAGCAGCTCCCAAGCCCACAGGGGGGCGCTCACTGAAGCTTTCTTT TRBV13 TRBD1 TRBJ1-1 NA
CAWGPRVAGYNEKLFF TGTGCCTGGGGACCCCGCGTAGCGGGATATAATGAAAAACTGTTTTTT TRBV30 NA TRBJ1-4 NA
CASSSQTGFRETQYF TGTGCCAGCAGCTCACAGACAGGGTTTAGGGAGACCCAGTACTTC TRBV7-8 TRBD1 TRBJ2-5 NA
CASSRLPGTGNTEAFF TGTGCCAGCTCACGCCTACCCGGGACAGGGAACACTGAAGCTTTCTTT TRBV18 TRBD1 TRBJ1-1 NA
CASTGTLGNEQYF TGTGCCAGCACTGGGACACTTGGGAACGAGCAGTACTTC TRBV2 NA TRBJ2-7 NA
CASRPHLPDQPQHF TGTGCCAGTCGTCCCCATTTGCCGGATCAGCCCCAGCATTTT TRBV19 NA TRBJ1-5 NA
CASSPRVGTGSTDTQYF TGTGCCAGCTCACCACGGGTCGGGACAGGGTCTACAGATACGCAGTATTTT TRBV18 TRBD1 TRBJ2-3 once
CASSLTTSYNEQFF TGTGCCAGCAGCTTAACGACTAGCTACAATGAGCAGTTCTTC TRBV7-6 NA TRBJ2-1 NA
CASSDSGRGWNQPQHF TGTGCCAGCAGTGATTCGGGCAGGGGGTGGAATCAGCCCCAGCATTTT TRBV6-1 TRBD1 TRBJ1-5 NA
CASSIQGAVTEAFF TGTGCCAGCAGCATACAGGGGGCGGTCACTGAAGCTTTCTTT TRBV9 TRBD1 TRBJ1-1 NA
CASSPRTGVNYGYTF TGTGCCAGCAGTCCCCGGACAGGGGTTAACTATGGCTACACCTTC TRBV27 TRBD1 TRBJ1-2 NA
CAISEPGTGLSYEQYF TGTGCCATCAGTGAGCCGGGGACAGGCCTCTCCTACGAGCAGTACTTC TRBV10-3 TRBD1 TRBJ2-7 once
CASSRDSYEQYF TGTGCCAGCTCCCGGGACAGCTACGAGCAGTACTTC TRBV18 TRBD1 TRBJ2-7 NA
CASSTTQGTYGYTF TGTGCCAGCAGTACAACCCAGGGCACCTATGGCTACACCTTC TRBV6-5 NA TRBJ1-2 NA
CASSQYRGGGMNTEAFF TGTGCCAGCAGCCAATACAGGGGAGGTGGCATGAACACTGAAGCTTTCTTT TRBV3-1/TRBV3-2 TRBD1 TRBJ1-1 NA
CASSLLSQVNTEAFF TGTGCCAGCAGCTTATTGAGCCAAGTGAACACTGAAGCTTTCTTT TRBV11-2 NA TRBJ1-1 NA
CASRSGQGSKNTEAFF TGCGCCAGCAGATCGGGACAGGGCTCGAAGAACACTGAAGCTTTCTTT TRBV5-1 TRBD1 TRBJ1-1 NA
CASSLPGQGNTGELFF TGTGCCAGCTCACTACCGGGACAGGGTAACACCGGGGAGCTGTTTTTT TRBV18 TRBD1 TRBJ2-2 NA